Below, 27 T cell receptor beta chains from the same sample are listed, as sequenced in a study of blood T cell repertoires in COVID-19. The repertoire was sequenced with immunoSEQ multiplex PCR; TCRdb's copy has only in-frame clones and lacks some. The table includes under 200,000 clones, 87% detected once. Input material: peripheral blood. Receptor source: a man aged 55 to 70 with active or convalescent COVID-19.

The CDR3 DNA follows: TGTGCCAGTAGGAACGCTATAACGGGGAATTCACCCCTCCACTTT. It encodes CASRNAITGNSPLHF. The chain links TRBV19 to TRBJ1-6; D remains unclear. CDR1 and CDR2 from the germline V gene are LNHDA and SQIVND (reference sequence). This CDR3 has 15 amino acids. V was clipped by 6 bases and J by 7 bases, with 16 bases between them.

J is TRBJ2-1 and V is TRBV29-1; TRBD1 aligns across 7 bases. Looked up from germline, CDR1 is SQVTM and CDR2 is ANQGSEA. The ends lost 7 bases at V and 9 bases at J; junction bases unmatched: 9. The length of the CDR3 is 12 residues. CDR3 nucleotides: TGCAGCGCCGAGGGTGGGACAGCTGAGCAGTTCTTC. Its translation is CSAEGGTAEQFF.

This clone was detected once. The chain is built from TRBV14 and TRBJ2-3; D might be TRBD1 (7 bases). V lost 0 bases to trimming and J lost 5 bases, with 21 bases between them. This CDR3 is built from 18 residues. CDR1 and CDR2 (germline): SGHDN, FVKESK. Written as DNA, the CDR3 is TGTGCCAGCAGCCAAGATCTCTATAGGAGGGGGCAAGAAGATACGCAGTATTTT. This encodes CASSQDLYRRGQEDTQYF.

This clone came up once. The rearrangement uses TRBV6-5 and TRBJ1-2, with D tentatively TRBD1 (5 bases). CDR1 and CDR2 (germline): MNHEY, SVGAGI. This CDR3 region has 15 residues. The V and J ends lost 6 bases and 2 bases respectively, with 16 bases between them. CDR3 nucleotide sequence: TGTGCCAGCAGCCTAATGGGGGGTCTGAACTATGGCTACACCTTC. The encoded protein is CASSLMGGLNYGYTF.

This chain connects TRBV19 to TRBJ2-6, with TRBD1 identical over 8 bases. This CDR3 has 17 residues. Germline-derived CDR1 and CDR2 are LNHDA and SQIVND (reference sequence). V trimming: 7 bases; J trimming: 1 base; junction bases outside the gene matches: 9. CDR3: CASKTGVQDSGANVLTF. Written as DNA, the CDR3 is TGTGCCAGTAAGACAGGGGTCCAAGATTCTGGGGCCAACGTCCTGACTTTC.

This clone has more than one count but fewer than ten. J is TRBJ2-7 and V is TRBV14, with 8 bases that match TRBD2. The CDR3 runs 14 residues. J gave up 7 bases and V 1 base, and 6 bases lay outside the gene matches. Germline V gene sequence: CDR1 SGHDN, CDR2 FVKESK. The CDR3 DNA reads TGTGCCAGCAGCCAAGCGGGACTAGTAGTTGAGCAGTACTTC. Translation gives CASSQAGLVVEQYF.

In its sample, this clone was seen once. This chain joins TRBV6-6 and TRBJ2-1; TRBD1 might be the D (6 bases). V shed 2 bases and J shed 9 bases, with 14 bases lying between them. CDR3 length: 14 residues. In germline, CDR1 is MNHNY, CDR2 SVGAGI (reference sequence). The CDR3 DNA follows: TGTGCCAGCAGTTACCTCCACAGGGAAGGTGAGCAGTTCTTC. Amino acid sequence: CASSYLHREGEQFF.

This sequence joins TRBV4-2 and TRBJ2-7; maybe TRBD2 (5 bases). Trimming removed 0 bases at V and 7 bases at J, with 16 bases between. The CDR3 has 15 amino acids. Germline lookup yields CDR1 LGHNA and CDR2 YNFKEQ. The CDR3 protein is CASSQELRVAPEQYF. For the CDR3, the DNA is TGTGCCAGCAGCCAAGAATTGAGGGTCGCCCCTGAGCAGTACTTC.

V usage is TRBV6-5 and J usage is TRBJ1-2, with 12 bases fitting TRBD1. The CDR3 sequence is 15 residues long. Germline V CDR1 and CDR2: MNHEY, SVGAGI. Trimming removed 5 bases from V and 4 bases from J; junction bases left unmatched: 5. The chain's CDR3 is CASSPGTGGFYGYTF. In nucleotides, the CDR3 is TGTGCCAGCAGTCCCGGGACAGGGGGCTTCTATGGCTACACCTTC.

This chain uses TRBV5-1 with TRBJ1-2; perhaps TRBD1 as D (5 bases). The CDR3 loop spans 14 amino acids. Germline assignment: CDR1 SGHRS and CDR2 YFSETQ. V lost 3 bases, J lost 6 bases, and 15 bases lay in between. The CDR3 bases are TGCGCCAGCAGCTCCATGACAGTCCCTAATGGCTACACCTTC. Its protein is CASSSMTVPNGYTF.

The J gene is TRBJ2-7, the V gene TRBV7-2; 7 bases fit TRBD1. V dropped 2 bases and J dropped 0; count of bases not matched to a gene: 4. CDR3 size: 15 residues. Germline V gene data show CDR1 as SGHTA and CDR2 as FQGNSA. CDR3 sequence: CASSLSAGGSYEQYF. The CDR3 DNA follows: TGTGCCAGCAGCTTATCCGCAGGGGGCTCCTACGAGCAGTACTTC. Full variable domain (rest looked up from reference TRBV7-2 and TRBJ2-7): GAGVSQSPSNKVTEKGKDVELRCDPISGHTALYWYRQSLGQGLEFLIYFQGNSAPDKSGLPSDRFSAERTGGSVSTLTIQRTQQEDSAVYLCASSLSAGGSYEQYFGPGTRLTVT.

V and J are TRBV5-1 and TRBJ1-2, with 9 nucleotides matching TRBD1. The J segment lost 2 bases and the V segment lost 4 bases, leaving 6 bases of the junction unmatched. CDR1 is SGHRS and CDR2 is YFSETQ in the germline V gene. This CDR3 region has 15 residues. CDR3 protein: CASSERTGENYGYTF. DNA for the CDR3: TGCGCCAGCAGCGAACGGACAGGGGAGAACTATGGCTACACCTTC.

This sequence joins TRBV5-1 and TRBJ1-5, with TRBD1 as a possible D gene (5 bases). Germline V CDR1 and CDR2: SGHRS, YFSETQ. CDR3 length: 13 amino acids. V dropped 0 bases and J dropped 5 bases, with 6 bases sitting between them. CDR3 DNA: TGCGCCAGCAGCTTGGAGGGGCATCAGCCCCAGCATTTT. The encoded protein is CASSLEGHQPQHF.

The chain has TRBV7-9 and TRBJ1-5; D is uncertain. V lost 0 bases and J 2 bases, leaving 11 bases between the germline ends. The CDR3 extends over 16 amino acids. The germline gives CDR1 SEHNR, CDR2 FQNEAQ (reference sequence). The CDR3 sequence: CASSLASGIGNQPQHF. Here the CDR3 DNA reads TGTGCCAGCAGCTTAGCCTCAGGCATTGGCAATCAGCCCCAGCATTTT.

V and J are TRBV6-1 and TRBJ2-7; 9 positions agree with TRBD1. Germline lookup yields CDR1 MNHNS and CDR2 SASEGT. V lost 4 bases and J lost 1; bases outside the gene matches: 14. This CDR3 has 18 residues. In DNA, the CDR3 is TGTGCCAGCAGTGCCCCGGGACAGGGTAATAGAATTTCCTACGAGCAGTACTTC. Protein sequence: CASSAPGQGNRISYEQYF.

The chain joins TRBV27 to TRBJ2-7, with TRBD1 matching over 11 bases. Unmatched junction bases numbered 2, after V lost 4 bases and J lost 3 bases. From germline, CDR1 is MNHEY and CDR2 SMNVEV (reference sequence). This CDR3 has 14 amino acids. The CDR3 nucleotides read TGTGCCAGCAGTTGGGACAGGGGGGGCTACGAGCAGTACTTC. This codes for CASSWDRGGYEQYF.

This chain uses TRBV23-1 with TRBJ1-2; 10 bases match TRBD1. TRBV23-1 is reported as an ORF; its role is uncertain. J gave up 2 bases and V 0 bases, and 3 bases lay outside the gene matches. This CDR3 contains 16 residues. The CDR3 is CASSQSRDRGNYGYTF. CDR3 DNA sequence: TGCGCCAGCAGTCAATCTAGGGACAGGGGAAACTATGGCTACACCTTC.

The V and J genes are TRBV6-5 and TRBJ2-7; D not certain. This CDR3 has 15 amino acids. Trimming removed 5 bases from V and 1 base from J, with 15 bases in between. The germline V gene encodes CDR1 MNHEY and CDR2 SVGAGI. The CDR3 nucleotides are TGTGCCAGCAGTCCCACTATACTGATTTCCTACGAGCAGTACTTC. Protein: CASSPTILISYEQYF.

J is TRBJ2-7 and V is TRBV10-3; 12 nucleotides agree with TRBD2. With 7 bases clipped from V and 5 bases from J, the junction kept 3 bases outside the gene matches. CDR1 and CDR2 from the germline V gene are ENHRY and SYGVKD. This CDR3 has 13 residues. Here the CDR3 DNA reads TGTGCCATCACGGGACTAGCGGGCAACGAGCAGTACTTC. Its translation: CAITGLAGNEQYF.

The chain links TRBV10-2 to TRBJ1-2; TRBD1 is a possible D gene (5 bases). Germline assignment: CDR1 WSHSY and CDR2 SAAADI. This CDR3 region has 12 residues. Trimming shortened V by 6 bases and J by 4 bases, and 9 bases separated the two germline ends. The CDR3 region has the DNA TGCGCCAGCAGGGGGACTTTCTATGGCTACACCTTC. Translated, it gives CASRGTFYGYTF.

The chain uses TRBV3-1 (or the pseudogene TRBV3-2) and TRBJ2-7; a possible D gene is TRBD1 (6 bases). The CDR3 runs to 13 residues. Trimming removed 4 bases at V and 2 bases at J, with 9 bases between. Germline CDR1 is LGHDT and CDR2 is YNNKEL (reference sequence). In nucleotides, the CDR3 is TGTGCCAGCAGCCTGACAGGTACCTACGAGCAGTACTTC. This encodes CASSLTGTYEQYF.

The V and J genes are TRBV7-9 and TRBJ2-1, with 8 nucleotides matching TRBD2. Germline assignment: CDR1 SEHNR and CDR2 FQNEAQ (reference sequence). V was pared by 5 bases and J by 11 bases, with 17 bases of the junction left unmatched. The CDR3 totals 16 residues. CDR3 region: CASSPEASDGGGKQFF. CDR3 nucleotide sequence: TGTGCCAGCAGCCCAGAGGCTAGCGACGGCGGGGGGAAGCAGTTCTTC.

The CDR3 DNA reads as TGTGCCAGCAGCTTGGCGGGAGCCTGGGACACTGAAGCTTTCTTT. Protein sequence: CASSLAGAWDTEAFF. This chain links TRBV5-4 with TRBJ1-1; no reliable D call. V was shortened by 0 bases and J by 3 bases, with 12 bases between the two germline ends. The CDR3 has 15 amino acids. Germline-derived CDR1 and CDR2 are SGHNT and YYREEE (reference sequence).

The CDR3 DNA sequence: TGTGCCATCAGCCGACAGGGGACCATTTCACCCCTCCACTTT. Translated, it gives CAISRQGTISPLHF. This chain uses TRBV10-3 with TRBJ1-6, with 8 bases that match TRBD1. After removal of 6 bases from V and 9 bases from J, the junction contained 7 bases not matched to a gene. Germline V CDR1 and CDR2: ENHRY, SYGVKD. The CDR3 is 14 residues long.

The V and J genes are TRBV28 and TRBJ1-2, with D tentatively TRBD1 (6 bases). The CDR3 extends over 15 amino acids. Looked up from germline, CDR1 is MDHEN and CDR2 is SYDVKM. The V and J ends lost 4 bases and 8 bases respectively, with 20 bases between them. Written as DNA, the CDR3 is TGTGCCAGCAGTTCCCCTGGGGGGGCGCTTAAAGGCTACACCTTC. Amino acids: CASSSPGGALKGYTF.

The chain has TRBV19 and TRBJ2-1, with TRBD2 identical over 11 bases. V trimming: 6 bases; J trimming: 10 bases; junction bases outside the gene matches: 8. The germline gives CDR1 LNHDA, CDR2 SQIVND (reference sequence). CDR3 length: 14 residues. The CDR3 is CASRGTSGEKEQFF. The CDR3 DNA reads TGTGCCAGTAGAGGGACTAGCGGCGAAAAAGAGCAGTTCTTC.

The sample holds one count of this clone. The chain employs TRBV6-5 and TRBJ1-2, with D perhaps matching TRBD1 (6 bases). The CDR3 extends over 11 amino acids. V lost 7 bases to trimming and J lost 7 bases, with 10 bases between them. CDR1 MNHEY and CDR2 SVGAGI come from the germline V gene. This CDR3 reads CASNRVGGYTF. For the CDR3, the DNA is TGTGCCAGCAACAGGGTTGGTGGCTACACCTTC.